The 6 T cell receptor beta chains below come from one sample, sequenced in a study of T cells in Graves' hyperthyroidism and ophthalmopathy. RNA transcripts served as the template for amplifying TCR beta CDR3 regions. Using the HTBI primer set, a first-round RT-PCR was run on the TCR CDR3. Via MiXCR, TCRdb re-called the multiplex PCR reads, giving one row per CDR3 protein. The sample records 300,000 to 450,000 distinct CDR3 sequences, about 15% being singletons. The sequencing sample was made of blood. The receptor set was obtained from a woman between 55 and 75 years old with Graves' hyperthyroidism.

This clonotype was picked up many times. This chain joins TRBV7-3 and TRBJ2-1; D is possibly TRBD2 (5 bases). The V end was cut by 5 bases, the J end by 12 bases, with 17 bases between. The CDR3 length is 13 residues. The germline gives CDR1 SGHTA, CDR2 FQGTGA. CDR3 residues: CASSEGPSGGQFF. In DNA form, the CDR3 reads TGTGCCAGCAGCGAGGGTCCATCCGGCGGGCAGTTCTTC.

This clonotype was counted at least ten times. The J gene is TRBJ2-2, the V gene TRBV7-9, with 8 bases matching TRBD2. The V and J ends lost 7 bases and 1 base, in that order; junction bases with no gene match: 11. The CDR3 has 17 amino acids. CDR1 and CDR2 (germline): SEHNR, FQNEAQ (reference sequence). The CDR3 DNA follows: TGTGCCAGCATCCGGCGGGGTAGCGGGAAGAACACCGGGGAGCTGTTTTTT. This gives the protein CASIRRGSGKNTGELFF. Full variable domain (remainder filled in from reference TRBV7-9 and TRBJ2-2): DTGVSQNPRHKITKRGQNVTFRCDPISEHNRLYWYRQTLGQGPEFLTYFQNEAQLEKSRLLSDRFSAERPKGSFSTLEIQRTEQGDSAMYLCASIRRGSGKNTGELFFGEGSRLTVL.

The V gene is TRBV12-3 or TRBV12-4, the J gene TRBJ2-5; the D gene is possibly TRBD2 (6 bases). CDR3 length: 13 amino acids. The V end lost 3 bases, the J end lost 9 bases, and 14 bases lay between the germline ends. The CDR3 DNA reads TGTGCCAGCAGTTTGGGGCTTAGGGAGGCCCAGTACTTC. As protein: CASSLGLREAQYF.

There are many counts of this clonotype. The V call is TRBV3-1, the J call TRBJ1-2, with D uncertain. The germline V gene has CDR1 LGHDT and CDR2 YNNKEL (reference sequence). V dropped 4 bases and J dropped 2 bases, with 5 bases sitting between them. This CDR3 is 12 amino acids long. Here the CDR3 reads CASSLPNYGYTF. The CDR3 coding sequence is TGTGCCAGCAGCCTACCAAACTATGGCTACACCTTC.

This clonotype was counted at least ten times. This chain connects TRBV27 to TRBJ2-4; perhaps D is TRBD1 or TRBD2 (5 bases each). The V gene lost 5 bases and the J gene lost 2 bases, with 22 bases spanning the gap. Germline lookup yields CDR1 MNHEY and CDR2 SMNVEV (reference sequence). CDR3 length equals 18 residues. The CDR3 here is CASSLRSAAGTTKNIQYF. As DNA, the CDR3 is TGTGCCAGCAGTCTTCGGAGTGCCGCCGGGACCACCAAAAACATTCAGTACTTC.

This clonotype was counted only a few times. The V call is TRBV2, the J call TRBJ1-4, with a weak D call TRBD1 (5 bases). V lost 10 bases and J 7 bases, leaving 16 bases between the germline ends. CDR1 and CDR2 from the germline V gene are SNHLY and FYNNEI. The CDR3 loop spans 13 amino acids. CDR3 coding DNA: TGTGCCACCTCGCCCCAGGGCGGTGAAAAACTGTTTTTT. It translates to CATSPQGGEKLFF. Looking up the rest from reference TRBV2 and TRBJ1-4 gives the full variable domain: EPEVTQTPSHQVTQMGQEVILRCVPISNHLYFYWYRQILGQKVEFLVSFYNNEISEKSEIFDDQFSVERPDGSNFTLKIRSTKLEDSAMYFCATSPQGGEKLFFGSGTQLSVL.